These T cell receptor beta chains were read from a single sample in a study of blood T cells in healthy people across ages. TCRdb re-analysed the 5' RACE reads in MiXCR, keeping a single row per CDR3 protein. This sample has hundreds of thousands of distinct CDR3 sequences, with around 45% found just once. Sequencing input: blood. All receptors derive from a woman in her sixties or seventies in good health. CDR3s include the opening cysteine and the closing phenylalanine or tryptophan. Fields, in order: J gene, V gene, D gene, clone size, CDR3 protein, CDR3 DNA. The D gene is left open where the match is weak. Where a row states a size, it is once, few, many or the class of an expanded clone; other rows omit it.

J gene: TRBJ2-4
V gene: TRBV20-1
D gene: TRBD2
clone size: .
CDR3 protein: CSASSRGGEQYF
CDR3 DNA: TGCAGTGCTAGTAGCCGCGGGGGGGAGCAGTACTTC

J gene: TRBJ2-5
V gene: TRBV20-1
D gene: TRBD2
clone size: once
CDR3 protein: CSASGLAGPYNEQYF
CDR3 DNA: TGCAGTGCTAGCGGACTAGCGGGACCCTACAATGAGCAGTACTTC

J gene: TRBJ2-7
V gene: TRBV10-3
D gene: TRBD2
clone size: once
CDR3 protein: CAIRRTSGSTNEQYF
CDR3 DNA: TGTGCCATCAGAAGGACTAGCGGGTCGACGAACGAGCAGTACTTC

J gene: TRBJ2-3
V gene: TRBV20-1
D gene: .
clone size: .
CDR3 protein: CSARVTRGRGDTQYF
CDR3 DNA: TGCAGTGCTAGAGTGACGCGGGGAAGGGGAGATACGCAGTATTTT

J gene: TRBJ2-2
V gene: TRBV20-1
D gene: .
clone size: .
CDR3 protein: CSAIAAGMSGELFF
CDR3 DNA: TGCAGTGCTATAGCGGCAGGGATGTCCGGGGAGCTGTTTTTT

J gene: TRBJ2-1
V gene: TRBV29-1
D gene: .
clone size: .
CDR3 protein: CSVATTPSGEQFF
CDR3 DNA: TGCAGCGTTGCGACTACGCCTAGTGGTGAGCAGTTCTTC

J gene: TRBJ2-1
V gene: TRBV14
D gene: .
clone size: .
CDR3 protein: CASSQRLRANEQFF
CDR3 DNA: TGTGCCAGCAGCCAACGTCTCCGGGCCAATGAGCAGTTCTTC

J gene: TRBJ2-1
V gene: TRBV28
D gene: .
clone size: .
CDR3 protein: CASRNPGDEQFF
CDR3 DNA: TGTGCCAGCAGAAACCCCGGGGATGAGCAGTTCTTC

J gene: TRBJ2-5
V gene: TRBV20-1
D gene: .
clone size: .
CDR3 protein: CSATMRGNEQYF
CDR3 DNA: TGCAGTGCTACTATGCGTGGCAATGAGCAGTACTTC

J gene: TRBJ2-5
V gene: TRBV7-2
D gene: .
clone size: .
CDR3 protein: CASSLVDSRQETLYF
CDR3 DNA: TGTGCCAGCAGCTTAGTCGACAGTCGGCAAGAGACCCTGTACTTC

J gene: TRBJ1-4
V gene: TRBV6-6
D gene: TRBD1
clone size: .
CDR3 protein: CASSRQLGGEKLFF
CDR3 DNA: TGTGCCAGCAGCAGACAGTTAGGGGGCGAAAAACTGTTTTTT

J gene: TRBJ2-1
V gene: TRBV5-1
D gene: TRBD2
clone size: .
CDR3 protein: CASSPGRGGYSYNEQFF
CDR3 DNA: TGCGCCAGCAGCCCCGGGAGGGGTGGGTACTCCTACAATGAGCAGTTCTTC

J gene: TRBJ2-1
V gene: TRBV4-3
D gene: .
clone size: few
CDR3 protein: CASSQLRSWTSDNEQFF
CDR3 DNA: TGCGCCAGCAGCCAACTCCGGAGTTGGACGTCCGACAATGAGCAGTTCTTC

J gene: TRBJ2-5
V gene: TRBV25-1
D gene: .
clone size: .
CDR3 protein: CASSEGGLGGETQYF
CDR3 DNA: TGTGCCAGCAGTGAGGGGGGACTCGGCGGAGAGACCCAGTACTTC

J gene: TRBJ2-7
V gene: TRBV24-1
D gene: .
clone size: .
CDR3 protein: CATSPGRGEQYF
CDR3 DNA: TGTGCCACCAGCCCGGGCCGGGGAGAGCAGTACTTC

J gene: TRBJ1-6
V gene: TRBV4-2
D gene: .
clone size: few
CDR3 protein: CASSQDARGSSPLHF
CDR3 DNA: TGTGCCAGCAGCCAAGACGCCAGGGGTAGCTCACCCCTCCACTTT

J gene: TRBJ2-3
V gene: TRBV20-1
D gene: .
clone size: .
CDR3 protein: CSARIRVTDTQYF
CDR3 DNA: TGCAGTGCTAGAATCAGGGTGACAGATACGCAGTATTTT

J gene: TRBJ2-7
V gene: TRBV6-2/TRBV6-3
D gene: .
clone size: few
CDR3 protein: CASSQRRGGNEQYF
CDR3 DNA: TGTGCCAGCAGTCAACGGAGGGGTGGCAACGAGCAGTACTTC

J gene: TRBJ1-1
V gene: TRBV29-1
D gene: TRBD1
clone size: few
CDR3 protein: CSVEQGALEAFF
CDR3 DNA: TGCAGCGTTGAACAGGGGGCGCTTGAAGCTTTCTTT

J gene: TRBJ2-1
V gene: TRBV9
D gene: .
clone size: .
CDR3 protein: CASSASQGRPYNEQFF
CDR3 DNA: TGTGCCAGCAGCGCCTCACAGGGTCGTCCCTACAATGAGCAGTTCTTC

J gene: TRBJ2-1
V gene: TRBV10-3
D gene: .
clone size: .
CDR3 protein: CAITNGGDAYNEQFF
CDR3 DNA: TGTGCCATCACGAATGGCGGGGACGCCTACAATGAGCAGTTCTTC

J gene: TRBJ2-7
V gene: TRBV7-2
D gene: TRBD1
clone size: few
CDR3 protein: CASSSEEPDRWAYEQYF
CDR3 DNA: TGTGCCAGCAGCTCCGAAGAACCGGACAGGTGGGCCTACGAGCAGTACTTC

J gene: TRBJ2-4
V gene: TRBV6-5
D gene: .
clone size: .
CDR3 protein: CASSYAYLQGGGKNIQYF
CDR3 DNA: TGTGCCAGCAGTTACGCTTATTTACAGGGCGGCGGGAAAAACATTCAGTACTTC

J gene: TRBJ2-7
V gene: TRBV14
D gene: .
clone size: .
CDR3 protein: CASSPRGTIAYEQYF
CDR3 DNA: TGTGCCAGCAGCCCCAGGGGGACTATCGCCTACGAGCAGTACTTC

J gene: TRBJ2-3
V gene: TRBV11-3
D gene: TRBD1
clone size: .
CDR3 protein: CASSTGTATDTQYF
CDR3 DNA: TGTGCCAGCAGCACAGGGACAGCCACAGATACGCAGTATTTT

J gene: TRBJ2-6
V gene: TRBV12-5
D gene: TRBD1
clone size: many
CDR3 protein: CASGLPHKWTGPYSGANVLTF
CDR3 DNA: TGTGCTAGTGGTTTGCCGCACAAATGGACAGGCCCTTACTCTGGGGCCAACGTCCTGACTTTC

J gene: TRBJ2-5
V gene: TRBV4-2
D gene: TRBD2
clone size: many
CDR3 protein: CASSQIGGGLQETQYF
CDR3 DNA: TGTGCCAGCAGCCAAATTGGCGGGGGACTCCAAGAGACCCAGTACTTC

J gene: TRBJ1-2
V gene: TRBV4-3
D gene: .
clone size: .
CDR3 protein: CASSQQKGLGYGYTF
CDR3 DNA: TGCGCCAGCAGCCAACAGAAGGGGCTAGGCTATGGCTACACCTTC

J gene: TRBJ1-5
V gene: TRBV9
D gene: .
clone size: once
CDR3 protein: CASSGRGLDQPQHF
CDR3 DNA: TGTGCCAGCAGCGGCAGGGGTCTCGATCAGCCCCAGCATTTT

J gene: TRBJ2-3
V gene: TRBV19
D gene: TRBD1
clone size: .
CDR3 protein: CASRDRTSTDTQYF
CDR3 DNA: TGTGCCAGTAGGGACAGGACTAGCACAGATACGCAGTATTTT

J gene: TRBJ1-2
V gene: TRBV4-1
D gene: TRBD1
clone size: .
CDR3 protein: CASSQPVTGNYGYTF
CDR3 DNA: TGCGCCAGCAGCCAACCCGTGACAGGGAACTATGGCTACACCTTC

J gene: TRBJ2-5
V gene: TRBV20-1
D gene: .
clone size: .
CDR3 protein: CSAGRGRTYGQYF
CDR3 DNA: TGCAGTGCTGGTCGGGGGAGGACCTACGGGCAGTACTTC

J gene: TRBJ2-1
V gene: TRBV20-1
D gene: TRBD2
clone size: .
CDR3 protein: CSARASSGRYNEQFF
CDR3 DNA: TGCAGTGCTAGAGCTTCTAGCGGGAGGTACAATGAGCAGTTCTTC

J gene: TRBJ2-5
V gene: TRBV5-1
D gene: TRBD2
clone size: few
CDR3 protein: CASSLDPSGRQETQYF
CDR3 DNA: TGCGCCAGCAGCTTGGACCCTAGCGGGAGGCAAGAGACCCAGTACTTC

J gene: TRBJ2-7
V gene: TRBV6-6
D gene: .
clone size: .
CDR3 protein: CASSYKASGSYEQYF
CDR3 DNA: TGTGCCAGCAGTTACAAGGCATCTGGCTCCTACGAGCAGTACTTC

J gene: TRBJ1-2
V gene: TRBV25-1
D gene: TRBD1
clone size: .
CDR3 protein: CASSNFDREHGYTF
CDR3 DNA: TGTGCCAGCAGTAATTTTGACAGGGAGCATGGCTACACCTTC

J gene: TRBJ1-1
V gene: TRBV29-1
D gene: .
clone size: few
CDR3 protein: CSVVKGTETFF
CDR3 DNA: TGCAGCGTTGTGAAAGGTACTGAAACTTTCTTT

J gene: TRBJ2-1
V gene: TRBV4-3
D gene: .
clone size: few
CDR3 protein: CASSQRKGDHNEQFF
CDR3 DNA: TGCGCCAGCAGCCAAAGGAAAGGGGACCACAATGAGCAGTTCTTC

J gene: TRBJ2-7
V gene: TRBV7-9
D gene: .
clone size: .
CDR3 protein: CASSSTGPINEQYF
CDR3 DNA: TGTGCCAGCAGCTCCACCGGGCCTATCAATGAGCAGTACTTC

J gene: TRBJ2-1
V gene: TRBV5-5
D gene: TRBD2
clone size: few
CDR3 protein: CASSLGSGRALNEQFF
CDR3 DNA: TGTGCCAGCAGCTTGGGTAGCGGGAGGGCCCTCAATGAGCAGTTCTTC

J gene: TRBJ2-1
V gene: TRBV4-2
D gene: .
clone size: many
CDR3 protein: CASSQEGRGGRNEQFF
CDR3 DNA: TGTGCCAGCAGCCAAGAGGGGAGGGGGGGACGAAATGAGCAGTTCTTC

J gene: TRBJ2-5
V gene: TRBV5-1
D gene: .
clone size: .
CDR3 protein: CASSLMAALQETQYF
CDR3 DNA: TGCGCCAGCAGCCTGATGGCAGCACTTCAAGAGACCCAGTACTTC

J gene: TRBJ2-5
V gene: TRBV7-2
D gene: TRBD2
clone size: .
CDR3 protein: CASSPYPLAGQETQYF
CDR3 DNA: TGTGCCAGCAGCCCTTACCCACTAGCGGGGCAAGAGACCCAGTACTTC

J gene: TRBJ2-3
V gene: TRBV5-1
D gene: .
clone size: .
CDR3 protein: CASSPHVRGQQDTQYF
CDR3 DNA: TGCGCCAGCAGCCCCCATGTCCGGGGGCAGCAAGATACGCAGTATTTT

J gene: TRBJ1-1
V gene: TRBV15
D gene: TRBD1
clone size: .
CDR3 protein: CATSRGGTGGEAFF
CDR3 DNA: TGTGCCACCAGCAGAGGCGGGACAGGGGGCGAAGCTTTCTTT